Below are 21 T cell receptor beta chains sequenced from a single sample in a study of Graves' ophthalmopathy and Graves' hyperthyroidism. As the template, RNA transcripts were used to amplify TCR beta CDR3 regions. HTBI primers were used in a first-round RT-PCR, which preceded a second-round multiplex PCR. TCRdb re-analysed the multiplex PCR reads in MiXCR, keeping a single row per CDR3 protein. The table lists roughly 400,000 distinct CDR3 sequences, around 20% of them singletons. Source material: peripheral blood. Every receptor here comes from a woman aged 18-29 years with Graves' ophthalmopathy.

Ten or more counts support this clonotype. This chain joins TRBV19 and TRBJ1-1; D ambiguous. In germline, CDR1 is LNHDA, CDR2 SQIVND (reference sequence). Trimming left V 2 bases short and J 5 bases short, with 12 bases between. The CDR3 is made up of 14 amino acids. The CDR3 loop reads CASSIRKGMTEAFF. The CDR3 DNA reads as TGTGCCAGTAGTATACGGAAAGGTATGACTGAAGCTTTCTTT.

This clonotype has a count of ten or more. The V and J genes are TRBV27 and TRBJ1-1, with TRBD1 matching over 10 bases. The V segment lost 2 bases and the J segment 7 bases; nucleotides outside the gene matches: 4. The CDR3 length is 14 residues. From germline, CDR1 is MNHEY and CDR2 SMNVEV (reference sequence). CDR3: CASSLAGQGFEAFF. CDR3 bases: TGTGCCAGCAGTTTAGCGGGACAGGGGTTTGAAGCTTTCTTT.

This clonotype was seen many times. The chain joins TRBV4-3 to TRBJ1-2; TRBD1 matches at 8 bases. Germline loops: CDR1 LGHNA, CDR2 YSLEER. Trimming removed 0 bases from V and 0 bases from J; junction bases left unmatched: 6. The CDR3 covers 17 residues. The CDR3 here is CASSQDPGGKANYGYTF. The CDR3 nucleotides are TGCGCCAGCAGCCAAGATCCAGGGGGCAAAGCTAACTATGGCTACACCTTC.

Ten or more counts support this clonotype. The rearrangement joins TRBV18 to TRBJ1-1; possibly TRBD1 for D (5 bases). Germline-derived CDR1 and CDR2 are KGHSH and LQKENI. CDR3 length equals 14 residues. V dropped 0 bases and J dropped 8 bases, with 13 bases sitting between them. The CDR3 loop is CASSPPGGGVEAFF. Here the CDR3 DNA reads TGTGCCAGCTCACCACCTGGGGGGGGGGTAGAAGCTTTCTTT.

There are many counts of this clonotype. V is TRBV12-3 or TRBV12-4 and J is TRBJ2-6; TRBD1 might be the D (6 bases). V lost 6 bases and J 2 bases, leaving 11 bases between the germline ends. This CDR3 contains 15 residues. In DNA, the CDR3 is TGTGCCAGCAGCCCCCACAGGGCTGGGGCCAACGTCCTGACTTTC. Its translation: CASSPHRAGANVLTF.

This clonotype appeared many times. The J gene is TRBJ2-7, the V gene TRBV5-5; no reliable D call. Per germline, CDR1 SGHKS and CDR2 YYEKEE (reference sequence). The CDR3 contains 13 residues. V gave up 5 bases and J gave up 6 bases, with 15 bases separating them. The CDR3 region has the DNA TGTGCCAGCAGTACTGGGCCCACTTCCGAGCAGTACTTC. This gives the protein CASSTGPTSEQYF.

This clonotype was counted ten times or more. The chain couples TRBV28 to TRBJ2-2; TRBD2 aligns across 8 bases. The CDR3 sequence is 15 residues long. CDR1 is MDHEN and CDR2 is SYDVKM in the germline V gene. The trim removed 6 bases at V and 5 bases at J, leaving 8 bases unmatched. CDR3 region: CASRLSGTPTGELFF. The CDR3 DNA sequence: TGTGCCAGCAGACTTAGCGGGACCCCTACCGGGGAGCTGTTTTTT.

This clonotype was counted ten times or more. The chain joins TRBV11-1 to TRBJ2-5; the D gene is possibly TRBD1 (6 bases). This CDR3 is built from 15 residues. Germline-derived CDR1 and CDR2 are SGHAT and FQDESV (reference sequence). The V end lost 0 bases, the J end lost 4 bases, and 12 bases lay between the germline ends. In DNA form, the CDR3 reads TGTGCCAGCAGCTTAGCGAGAACAGGGAGAGAGACCCAGTACTTC. As protein: CASSLARTGRETQYF. The variable domain in full, with the rest retrieved from reference TRBV11-1 and TRBJ2-5, is EAEVAQSPRYKITEKSQAVAFWCDPISGHATLYWYRQILGQGPELLVQFQDESVVDDSQLPKDRFSAERLKGVDSTLKIQPAELGDSAMYLCASSLARTGRETQYFGPGTRLLVL.

This clonotype was recorded at least ten times. This rearrangement joins TRBV7-9 to TRBJ2-5, with 10 nucleotides matching TRBD1. The CDR3 is 15 amino acids. CDR1 and CDR2 from the germline V gene are SEHNR and FQNEAQ (reference sequence). Losses at the gene ends were 5 bases for V and 6 bases for J; bases not matched to a gene: 9. CDR3 loop: CASSPRDRGMQTQYF. The CDR3 coding sequence is TGTGCCAGCAGCCCCAGGGACAGGGGCATGCAGACCCAGTACTTC.

The genes are TRBV7-9 and TRBJ2-7, with 14 nucleotides matching TRBD2. Germline values: CDR1 SEHNR, CDR2 FQNEAQ (reference sequence). With 5 bases clipped from V and 8 bases from J, the junction kept 5 bases outside the gene matches. This CDR3 comprises 14 residues. CDR3 in DNA: TGTGCCAGCAGCCGGGGACTAGCGGGAGTGCAGCAGTACTTC. Its protein is CASSRGLAGVQQYF.

This clonotype was observed many times. CDR3 DNA: TGTGCCAGCAGCCAAGCCATCCTAGCGGGGGACTACAATGAGCAGTTCTTC. Translated, it gives CASSQAILAGDYNEQFF. This chain joins TRBV4-2 and TRBJ2-1; 10 positions match TRBD2. The J segment lost 3 bases and the V segment lost 1 base, leaving 6 bases of the junction unmatched. The CDR3 is made up of 17 amino acids. Germline lookup yields CDR1 LGHNA and CDR2 YNFKEQ.

This clonotype appeared many times. The gene calls are TRBV28 and TRBJ2-5; possible D gene TRBD2, 5 bases. V lost 10 bases and J 2 bases, leaving 20 bases between the germline ends. The germline CDR1 and CDR2 sequences are MDHEN and SYDVKM. This CDR3 contains 15 residues. The chain's CDR3 is CAIQGRTGIQETQYF. In DNA, the CDR3 is TGTGCCATCCAAGGCCGGACGGGAATTCAAGAGACCCAGTACTTC. Combining the CDR3 with reference TRBV28 and TRBJ2-5 gives the whole variable domain DVKVTQSSRYLVKRTGEKVFLECVQDMDHENMFWYRQDPGLGLRLIYFSYDVKMKEKGDIPEGYSVSREKKERFSLILESASTNQTSMYLCAIQGRTGIQETQYFGPGTRLLVL.

The V gene is TRBV12-3 or TRBV12-4, the J gene TRBJ1-2; D is perhaps TRBD1 (5 bases). The CDR3 covers 14 residues. V gave up 7 bases and J gave up 7 bases, with 19 bases separating them. In DNA form, the CDR3 reads TGTGCCAGCACAAACCTCCAGGGACGGGGTGGCTACACCTTC. Its protein is CASTNLQGRGGYTF.

This clonotype has a count of ten or more. The chain recombines TRBV28 with TRBJ1-1, with 7 bases aligning to TRBD1. The CDR3 length is 14 residues. CDR1 MDHEN and CDR2 SYDVKM come from the germline V gene. Unmatched junction bases numbered 8, after V lost 6 bases and J lost 4 bases. This chain's CDR3 is CASSILTGVTEAFF. For the CDR3, the DNA is TGTGCCAGCAGCATCCTTACAGGGGTCACTGAAGCTTTCTTT.

This clonotype was recorded many times. The chain couples TRBV29-1 to TRBJ1-1, with 8 bases lining up with TRBD1. Looked up from germline, CDR1 is SQVTM and CDR2 is ANQGSEA. This CDR3 region has 18 residues. Trimming cost V 1 base and J 0 bases; bases outside gene matches: 13. CDR3 nucleotides: TGCAGCGTTGAAGGTCGGCCGCTTAGGACAGGGCTGAACACTGAAGCTTTCTTT. Residues: CSVEGRPLRTGLNTEAFF.

This clonotype has ten or more counts. The chain carries TRBV12-3 or TRBV12-4 and TRBJ2-4; 7 bases line up with TRBD1. J gave up 1 base and V 5 bases, and 2 bases lay outside the gene matches. The CDR3 is made up of 14 amino acids. The DNA for the CDR3 is TGTGCCAGCAGTAAGACAGGGGCCAAAAACATTCAGTACTTC. As protein: CASSKTGAKNIQYF.

This clonotype was recorded at least ten times. The V and J genes are TRBV6-1 and TRBJ2-7; 10 bases are a match to TRBD1. The trim removed 11 bases at V and 3 bases at J, leaving 10 bases unmatched. This CDR3 contains 14 residues. Germline V gene lookup returns CDR1 MNHNS and CDR2 SASEGT. The DNA of the CDR3 is TGTGCCCTCGGGGCCCGGGACAGGGGCTACGAGCAGTACTTC. Encoded protein: CALGARDRGYEQYF.

Ten or more counts support this clonotype. The rearrangement uses TRBV12-3 or TRBV12-4 and TRBJ2-7; D is unclear. CDR3 size: 13 residues. V was pared by 1 base and J by 1 base, with 5 bases between. The CDR3 here is CASSLEGSYEQYF. The CDR3 region has the DNA TGTGCCAGCAGTTTAGAGGGATCCTACGAGCAGTACTTC.

This clonotype was recorded a few times. This CDR3 is CASSLLSSGDYEQYF. The DNA for the CDR3 is TGTGCCAGCAGCTTATTGTCTAGCGGTGACTACGAGCAGTACTTC. V and J are TRBV7-9 and TRBJ2-7; 7 bases are a match to TRBD2. V dropped 2 bases and J dropped 3; count of bases not matched to a gene: 7. Germline CDR1 is SEHNR and CDR2 is FQNEAQ (reference sequence). The CDR3 spans 15 residues.

The V call is TRBV27, the J call TRBJ2-3; TRBD2 aligns across 14 bases. From germline, CDR1 is MNHEY and CDR2 SMNVEV (reference sequence). The CDR3 contains 18 residues. The V and J ends lost 3 bases and 1 base, in that order; junction bases with no gene match: 6. The CDR3 nucleotides are TGTGCCAGCAGTTTCGGCCCGGGACTAGCGGGGGGCACAGATACGCAGTATTTT. Translated, it gives CASSFGPGLAGGTDTQYF.

This clonotype was seen ten or more times. The chain recombines TRBV6-2 or TRBV6-3 with TRBJ2-7; 12 bases fit TRBD2. In germline, CDR1 is MNHEY, CDR2 SVGEGT. The V segment lost 2 bases and the J segment 3 bases; nucleotides outside the gene matches: 2. The CDR3 has 15 residues. The CDR3 sequence: CASSYPTSGSYEQYF. DNA of the CDR3: TGTGCCAGCAGTTACCCGACTAGCGGGAGCTACGAGCAGTACTTC.